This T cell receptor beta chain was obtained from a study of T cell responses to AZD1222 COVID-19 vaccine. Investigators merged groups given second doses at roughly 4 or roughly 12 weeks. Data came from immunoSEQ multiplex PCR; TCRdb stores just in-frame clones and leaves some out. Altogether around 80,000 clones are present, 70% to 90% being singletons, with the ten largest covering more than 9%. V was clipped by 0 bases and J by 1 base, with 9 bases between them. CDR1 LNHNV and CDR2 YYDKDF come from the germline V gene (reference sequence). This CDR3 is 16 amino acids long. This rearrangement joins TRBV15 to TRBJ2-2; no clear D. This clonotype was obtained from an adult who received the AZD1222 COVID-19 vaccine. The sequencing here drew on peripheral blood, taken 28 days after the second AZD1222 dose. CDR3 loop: CATSRDLMKNTGELFF. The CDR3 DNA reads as TGTGCCACCAGCAGAGATCTGATGAAGAACACCGGGGAGCTGTTTTTT. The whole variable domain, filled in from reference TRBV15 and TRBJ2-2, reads DAMVIQNPRYQVTQFGKPVTLSCSQTLNHNVMYWYQQKSSQAPKLLFHYYDKDFNNEADTPDNFQSRRPNTSFCFLDIRSPGLGDTAMYLCATSRDLMKNTGELFFGEGSRLTVL.